These T cell receptor beta chains were read from a single sample in a study of blood T cell repertoires in COVID-19. Clones were sequenced by immunoSEQ multiplex PCR, and TCRdb holds only the in-frame ones, with some missing. The table records 50,000 to 70,000 clones, 85% to 90% of them present only once. Sequencing used peripheral blood. The receptors originated from a human donor with active COVID-19. The donor label of this sample is uncertain. Both conserved end residues are part of each CDR3. D genes are given only for firm matches.

v_gene,len,j_gene,d_gene,CDR3nt,CDR3aa
TRBV13,20,TRBJ1-2,NA,TGTGCCAGCAGCTTAGGAGGAGCATTCGACGGGGGGGCAGCTAACTATGGCTACACCTTC,CASSLGGAFDGGAANYGYTF
TRBV3-1/TRBV3-2,16,TRBJ1-5,NA,TGTGCCAGCAGCCTTGGGGGCCAAGGCATCAATCAGCCCCAGCATTTT,CASSLGGQGINQPQHF
TRBV6-2/TRBV6-3,16,TRBJ2-5,TRBD2,TGTGCCAGCATCCCCCCCGCCGGGACTAACCAAGAGACCCAGTACTTC,CASIPPAGTNQETQYF
TRBV2,16,TRBJ2-7,NA,TGTGCCAGCAGGCCTACGAGACTGCGGAGCTCCTACGAGCAGTACTTC,CASRPTRLRSSYEQYF
TRBV13,16,TRBJ2-7,TRBD2,TGTGCCAGCAGCTTACGAACTAGCGGGGCGGCCTACGAGCAGTACTTC,CASSLRTSGAAYEQYF
TRBV11-2,13,TRBJ2-5,NA,TGTGCCAGCAGCCCGGACTACCAAGAGACCCAGTACTTC,CASSPDYQETQYF
TRBV7-7,14,TRBJ2-7,NA,TGTGCCAGCAGCCCAACAGGCGACTCGGACGAGCAGTACTTC,CASSPTGDSDEQYF
TRBV29-1,13,TRBJ2-5,NA,TGCAGCGCTCGGGACACCCCCCAAGAGACCCAGTACTTC,CSARDTPQETQYF
TRBV9,13,TRBJ2-7,NA,TGTGCCAGCAGCCCGAGGGAAACCTACGAGCAGTACTTC,CASSPRETYEQYF
TRBV11-3,16,TRBJ2-7,TRBD2,TGTGCCAGCAGCTTTCTACTAGCGGGAGGACGAGCCGAGCAGTACTTC,CASSFLLAGGRAEQYF
TRBV12-3/TRBV12-4,13,TRBJ1-4,NA,TGTGCCAGCAGTTTAGCCGGGAATGAAAAACTGTTTTTT,CASSLAGNEKLFF
TRBV7-2,12,TRBJ2-3,NA,TGTGCCAGCAGCTTATTTCAGGGTACGCAGTATTTT,CASSLFQGTQYF
TRBV6-5,14,TRBJ2-2,NA,TGTGCCAGCAGTTACGACTCGGGTACCGGGGAGCTGTTTTTT,CASSYDSGTGELFF
TRBV6-2/TRBV6-3,15,TRBJ2-2,TRBD2,TGTGCCAGCAGCCCCGGGGGGGCGAACACCGGGGAGCTGTTTTTT,CASSPGGANTGELFF
TRBV3-1/TRBV3-2,15,TRBJ2-7,NA,TGTGCCAGCAGCCAAGAGGGCAGGACTGGCAGGGAGCAGTACTTC,CASSQEGRTGREQYF